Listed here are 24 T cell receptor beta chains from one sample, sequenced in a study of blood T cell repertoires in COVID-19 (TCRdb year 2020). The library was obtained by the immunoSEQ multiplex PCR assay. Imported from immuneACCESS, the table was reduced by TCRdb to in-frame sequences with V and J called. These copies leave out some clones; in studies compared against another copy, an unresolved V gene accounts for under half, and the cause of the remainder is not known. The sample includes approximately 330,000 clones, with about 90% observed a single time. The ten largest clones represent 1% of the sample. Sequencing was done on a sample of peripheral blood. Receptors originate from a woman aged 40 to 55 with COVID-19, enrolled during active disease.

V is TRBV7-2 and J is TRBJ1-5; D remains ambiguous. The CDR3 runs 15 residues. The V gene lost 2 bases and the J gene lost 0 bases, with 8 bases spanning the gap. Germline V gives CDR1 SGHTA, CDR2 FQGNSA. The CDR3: CASSLSWLSNQPQHF. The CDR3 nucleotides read TGTGCCAGCAGCTTATCGTGGCTTAGCAATCAGCCCCAGCATTTT. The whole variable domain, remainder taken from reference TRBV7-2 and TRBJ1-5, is GAGVSQSPSNKVTEKGKDVELRCDPISGHTALYWYRQSLGQGLEFLIYFQGNSAPDKSGLPSDRFSAERTGGSVSTLTIQRTQQEDSAVYLCASSLSWLSNQPQHFGDGTRLSIL.

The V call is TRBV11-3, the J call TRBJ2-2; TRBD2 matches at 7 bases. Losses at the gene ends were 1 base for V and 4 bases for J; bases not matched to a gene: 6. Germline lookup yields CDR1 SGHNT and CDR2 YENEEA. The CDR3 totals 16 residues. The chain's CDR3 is CASSLAGRLGTGELFF. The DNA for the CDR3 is TGTGCCAGCAGCTTAGCCGGGAGGCTGGGCACCGGGGAGCTGTTTTTT.

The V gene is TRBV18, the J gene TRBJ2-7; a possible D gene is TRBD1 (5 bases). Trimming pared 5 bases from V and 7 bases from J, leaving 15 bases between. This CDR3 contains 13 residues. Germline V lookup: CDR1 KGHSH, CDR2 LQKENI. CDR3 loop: CASSTSQAGEQYF. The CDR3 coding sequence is TGTGCCAGCTCAACCTCACAGGCAGGGGAGCAGTACTTC.

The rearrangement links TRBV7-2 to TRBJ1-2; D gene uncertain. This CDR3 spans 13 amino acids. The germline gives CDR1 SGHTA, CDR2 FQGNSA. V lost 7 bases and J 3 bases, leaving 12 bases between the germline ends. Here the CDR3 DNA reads TGTGCCAGCACCCTTAGTATGGACTATGGCTACACCTTC. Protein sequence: CASTLSMDYGYTF.

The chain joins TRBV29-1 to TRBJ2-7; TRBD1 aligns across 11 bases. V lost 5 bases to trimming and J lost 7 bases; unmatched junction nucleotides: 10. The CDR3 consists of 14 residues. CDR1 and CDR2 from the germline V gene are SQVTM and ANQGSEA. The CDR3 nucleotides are TGCAGCGTTATCCGGGACAGGGGGTTTCTTGAGCAGTACTTC. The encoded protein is CSVIRDRGFLEQYF.

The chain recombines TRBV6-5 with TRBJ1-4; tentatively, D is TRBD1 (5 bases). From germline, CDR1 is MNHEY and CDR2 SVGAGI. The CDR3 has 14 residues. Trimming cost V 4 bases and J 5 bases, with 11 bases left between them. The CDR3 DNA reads TGTGCCAGCAGTTCAAGGGGCGCGAATGAAAAACTGTTTTTT. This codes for CASSSRGANEKLFF.

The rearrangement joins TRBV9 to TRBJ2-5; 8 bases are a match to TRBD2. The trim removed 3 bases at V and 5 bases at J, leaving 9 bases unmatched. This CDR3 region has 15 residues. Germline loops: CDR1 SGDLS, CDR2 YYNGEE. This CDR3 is CASSALSGGPETQYF. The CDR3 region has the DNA TGTGCCAGCAGCGCCCTTTCGGGGGGGCCCGAGACCCAGTACTTC.

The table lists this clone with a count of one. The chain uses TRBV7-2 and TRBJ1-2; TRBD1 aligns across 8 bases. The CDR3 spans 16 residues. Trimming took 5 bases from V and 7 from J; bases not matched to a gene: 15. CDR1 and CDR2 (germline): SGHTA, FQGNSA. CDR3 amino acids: CASSPGGASRWRGYTF. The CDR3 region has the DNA TGTGCCAGCAGCCCAGGGGGCGCAAGTAGGTGGCGTGGCTACACCTTC.

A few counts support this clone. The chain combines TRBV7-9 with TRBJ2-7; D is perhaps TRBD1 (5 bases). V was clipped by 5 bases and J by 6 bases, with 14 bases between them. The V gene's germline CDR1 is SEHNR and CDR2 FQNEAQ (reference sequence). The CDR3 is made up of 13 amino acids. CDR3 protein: CASSPGMLAEQYF. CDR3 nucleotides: TGTGCCAGCAGCCCAGGGATGTTGGCCGAGCAGTACTTC.

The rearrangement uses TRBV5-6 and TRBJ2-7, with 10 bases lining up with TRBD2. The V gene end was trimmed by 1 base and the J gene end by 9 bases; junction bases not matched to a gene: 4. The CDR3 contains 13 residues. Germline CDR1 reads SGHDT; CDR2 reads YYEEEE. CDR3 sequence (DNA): TGTGCCAGCAGCTTGACTAGCGGGATCTCGCAGTACTTC. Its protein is CASSLTSGISQYF.

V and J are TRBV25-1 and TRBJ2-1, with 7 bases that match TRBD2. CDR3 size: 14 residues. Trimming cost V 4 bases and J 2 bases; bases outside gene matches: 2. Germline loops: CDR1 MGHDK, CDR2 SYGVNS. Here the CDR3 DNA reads TGTGCCAGCAGTGTCGGGGGGACCTACAATGAGCAGTTCTTC. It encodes CASSVGGTYNEQFF.

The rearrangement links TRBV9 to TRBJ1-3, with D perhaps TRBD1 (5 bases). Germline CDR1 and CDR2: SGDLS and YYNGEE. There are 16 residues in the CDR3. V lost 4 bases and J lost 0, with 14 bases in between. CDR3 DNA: TGTGCCAGCAGCCCTACCGACAGATACTCTGGAAACACCATATATTTT. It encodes CASSPTDRYSGNTIYF.

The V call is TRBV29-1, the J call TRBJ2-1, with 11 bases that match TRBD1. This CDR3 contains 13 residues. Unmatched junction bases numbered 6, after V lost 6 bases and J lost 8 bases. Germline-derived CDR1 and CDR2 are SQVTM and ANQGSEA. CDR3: CSVGDRGTYEQFF. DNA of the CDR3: TGCAGCGTAGGGGACAGGGGGACCTATGAGCAGTTCTTC.

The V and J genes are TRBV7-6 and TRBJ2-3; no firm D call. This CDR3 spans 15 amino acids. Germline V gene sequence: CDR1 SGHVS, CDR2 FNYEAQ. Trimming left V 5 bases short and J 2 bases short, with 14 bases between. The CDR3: CASSQSTSNTDTQYF. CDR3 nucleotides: TGTGCCAGCAGCCAGTCCACCTCAAACACAGATACGCAGTATTTT.

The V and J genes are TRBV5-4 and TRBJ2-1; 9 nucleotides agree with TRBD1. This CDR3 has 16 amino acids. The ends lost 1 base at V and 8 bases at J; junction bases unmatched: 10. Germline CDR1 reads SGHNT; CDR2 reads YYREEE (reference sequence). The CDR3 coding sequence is TGTGCCAGCAGCTTGCCCCGGACACAGGGGGCGGATGAGCAGTTCTTC. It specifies CASSLPRTQGADEQFF.

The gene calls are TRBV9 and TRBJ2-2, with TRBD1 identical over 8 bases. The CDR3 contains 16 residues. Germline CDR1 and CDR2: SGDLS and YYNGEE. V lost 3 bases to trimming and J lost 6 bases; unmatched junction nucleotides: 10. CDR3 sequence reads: CASSALLTGAAGELFF. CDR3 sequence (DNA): TGTGCCAGCAGCGCTCTGCTGACAGGGGCAGCCGGGGAGCTGTTTTTT.

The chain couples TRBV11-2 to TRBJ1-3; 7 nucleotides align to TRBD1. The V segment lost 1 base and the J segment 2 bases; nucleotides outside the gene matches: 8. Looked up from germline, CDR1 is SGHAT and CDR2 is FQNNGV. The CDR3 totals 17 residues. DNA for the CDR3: TGTGCCAGCAGCTTAGCAGGGGGAAGGACCGCTGGAAACACCATATATTTT. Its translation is CASSLAGGRTAGNTIYF.

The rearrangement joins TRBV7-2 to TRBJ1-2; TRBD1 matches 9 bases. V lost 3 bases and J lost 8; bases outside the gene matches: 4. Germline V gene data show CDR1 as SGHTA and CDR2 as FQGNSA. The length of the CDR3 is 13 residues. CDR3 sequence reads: CASSFGQGRGYTF. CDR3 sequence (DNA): TGTGCCAGCAGCTTCGGACAGGGGCGAGGCTACACCTTC.

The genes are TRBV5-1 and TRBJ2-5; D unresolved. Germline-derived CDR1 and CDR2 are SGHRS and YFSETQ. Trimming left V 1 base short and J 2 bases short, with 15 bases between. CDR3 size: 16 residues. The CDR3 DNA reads TGCGCCAGCAGCTTGCTGGGCTCCCTCCAACAAGAGACCCAGTACTTC. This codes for CASSLLGSLQQETQYF.

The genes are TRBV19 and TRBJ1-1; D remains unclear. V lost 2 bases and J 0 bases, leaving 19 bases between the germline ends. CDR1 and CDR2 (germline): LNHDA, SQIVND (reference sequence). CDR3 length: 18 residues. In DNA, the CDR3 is TGTGCCAGTAGTATATGGTCCCCCGAGGCAGCTATGAACACTGAAGCTTTCTTT. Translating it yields CASSIWSPEAAMNTEAFF.

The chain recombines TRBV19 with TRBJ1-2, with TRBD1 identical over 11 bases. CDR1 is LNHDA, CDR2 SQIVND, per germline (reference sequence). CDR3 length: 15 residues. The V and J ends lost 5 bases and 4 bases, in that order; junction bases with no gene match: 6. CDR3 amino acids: CASSPDRGRLYGYTF. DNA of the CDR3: TGTGCCAGTAGTCCGGACAGGGGGCGCCTCTATGGCTACACCTTC.

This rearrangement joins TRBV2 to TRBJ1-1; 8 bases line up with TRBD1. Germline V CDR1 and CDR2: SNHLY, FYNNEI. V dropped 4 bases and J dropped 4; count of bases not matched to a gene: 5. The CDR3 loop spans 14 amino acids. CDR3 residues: CASSAEQGGTEAFF. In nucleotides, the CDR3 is TGTGCCAGCAGTGCAGAACAGGGGGGCACTGAAGCTTTCTTT.

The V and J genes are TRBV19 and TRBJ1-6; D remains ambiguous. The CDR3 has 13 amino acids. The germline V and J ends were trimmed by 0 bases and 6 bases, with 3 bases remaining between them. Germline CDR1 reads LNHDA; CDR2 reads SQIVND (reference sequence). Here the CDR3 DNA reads TGTGCCAGTAGTATAGAGAGTAATTCACCCCTCCACTTT. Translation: CASSIESNSPLHF.

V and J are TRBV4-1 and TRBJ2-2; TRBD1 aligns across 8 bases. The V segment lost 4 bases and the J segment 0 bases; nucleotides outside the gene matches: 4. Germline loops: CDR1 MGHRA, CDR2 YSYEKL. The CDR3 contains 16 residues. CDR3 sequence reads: CASSRGQGTNTGELFF. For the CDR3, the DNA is TGCGCCAGCAGCCGAGGACAGGGTACGAACACCGGGGAGCTGTTTTTT.